Each of the 23 T cell receptor beta chains below was sequenced from the same sample in a study of blood T cell repertoires in COVID-19. TCRdb keeps only in-frame clones here, not all; method: immunoSEQ multiplex PCR. In the table there are about 300,000 clones, about four fifths of which are singletons. The sequencing input was peripheral blood. These receptors were taken from a woman aged 45-65 years who had recovered from COVID-19.

V usage is TRBV28 and J usage is TRBJ1-5; possibly TRBD1 for D (6 bases). Germline V lookup: CDR1 MDHEN, CDR2 SYDVKM. This CDR3 region has 15 residues. Trimming left V 5 bases short and J 5 bases short, with 16 bases between. CDR3 sequence (DNA): TGTGCCAGCAGTCCCCAGGGTGCAGGGGATCAGCCCCAGCATTTT. It codes for CASSPQGAGDQPQHF.

This clone was seen once. The J gene is TRBJ1-3, the V gene TRBV3-1 (or the pseudogene TRBV3-2), with 9 positions matching TRBD1. Losses at the gene ends were 5 bases for V and 4 bases for J; bases not matched to a gene: 3. The CDR3 spans 14 residues. CDR1 and CDR2 (germline): LGHDT, YNNKEL (reference sequence). CDR3 residues: CASSSQGAGNTIYF. The CDR3 coding sequence is TGTGCCAGCAGCTCACAGGGGGCGGGAAACACCATATATTTT.

Worth noting for this clone: Other nucleotide sequences from this sample produce the same CDR3. The chain couples TRBV5-1 to TRBJ1-1, with 7 bases identical to TRBD1. Germline V gene sequence: CDR1 SGHRS, CDR2 YFSETQ. J was trimmed by 1 base and V by 0 bases; bases with no gene match: 3. There are 15 residues in the CDR3. CDR3 nucleotides: TGCGCCAGCAGCTTGGTTGGGACAGCGAACACTGAAGCTTTCTTT. It is translated as CASSLVGTANTEAFF.

A single count supports this clone. This chain's CDR3 is CASSREGRGAYGYTF. The CDR3 DNA reads TGCGCCAGCAGCCGCGAGGGGAGGGGGGCCTATGGCTACACCTTC. The chain couples TRBV4-3 to TRBJ1-2, with TRBD1 as a possible D gene (6 bases). Germline lookup yields CDR1 LGHNA and CDR2 YSLEER. The CDR3 is made up of 15 amino acids. Trimming removed 4 bases from V and 4 bases from J, with 16 bases in between.

V and J are TRBV19 and TRBJ1-5; 9 bases align to TRBD1. The CDR3 sequence is 15 residues long. V lost 9 bases to trimming and J lost 1 base; unmatched junction nucleotides: 7. Germline V CDR1 and CDR2: LNHDA, SQIVND (reference sequence). CDR3 sequence reads: CASKVGTGSNQPQHF. The CDR3 coding sequence is TGTGCCAGCAAGGTAGGGACAGGGAGCAATCAGCCCCAGCATTTT.

The rearrangement joins TRBV7-8 to TRBJ2-5; TRBD1 might be the D (6 bases). Germline V lookup: CDR1 SGHVS, CDR2 FQNEAQ. Between the trimmed V and J ends, which lost 4 bases and 5 bases, there was a span of 17 bases. The CDR3 is 15 amino acids. This CDR3 reads CASSSTQQGMETQYF. The CDR3 DNA is TGTGCCAGCAGCTCCACCCAACAGGGTATGGAGACCCAGTACTTC.

V is TRBV7-2 and J is TRBJ1-5; possibly TRBD1 for D (6 bases). V was pared by 5 bases and J by 5 bases, with 16 bases between. The CDR3 length is 15 residues. CDR1 is SGHTA, CDR2 FQGNSA, per germline. The DNA of the CDR3 is TGTGCCAGCAGCAGGGGAGGGGGGGAGGATCAGCCCCAGCATTTT. Residues: CASSRGGGEDQPQHF.

The V and J genes are TRBV5-5 and TRBJ1-6, with unresolved D. Germline V gene lookup returns CDR1 SGHKS and CDR2 YYEKEE (reference sequence). V lost 5 bases, J lost 6 bases, and 9 bases lay in between. The CDR3 is 13 amino acids. CDR3 DNA: TGTGCCAGCAGTCGCGGCTTTAATTCACCCCTCCACTTT. It yields the protein CASSRGFNSPLHF.

The chain couples TRBV12-3 or TRBV12-4 to TRBJ1-2; unclear D gene. The CDR3 is made up of 12 amino acids. The V end was cut by 1 base, the J end by 8 bases, with 8 bases between. As DNA, the CDR3 is TGTGCCAGCAGTTTAGTTTCGGAGGGCTACACCTTC. As protein: CASSLVSEGYTF.

V is TRBV7-2 and J is TRBJ2-3; 11 bases line up with TRBD2. The CDR3 has 15 amino acids. Trimming cost V 4 bases and J 3 bases; bases outside gene matches: 3. Germline loops: CDR1 SGHTA, CDR2 FQGNSA. Here the CDR3 DNA reads TGTGCCAGCAGCTCGCGACTAGCGGGAACAGATACGCAGTATTTT. Protein: CASSSRLAGTDTQYF.

The V gene is TRBV7-2, the J gene TRBJ2-7; maybe TRBD2 (6 bases). The CDR3 has 19 residues. V lost 5 bases and J lost 3, with 29 bases in between. Germline V gene sequence: CDR1 SGHTA, CDR2 FQGNSA. The CDR3 loop reads CASSARLARASEVYYEQYF. DNA for the CDR3: TGTGCCAGCAGCGCAAGGCTCGCTAGGGCTAGCGAAGTGTACTACGAGCAGTACTTC.

The gene calls are TRBV27 and TRBJ2-1; 7 bases map to TRBD2. V dropped 6 bases and J dropped 5; count of bases not matched to a gene: 7. The CDR3 has 14 residues. Germline V CDR1 and CDR2: MNHEY, SMNVEV (reference sequence). The CDR3 protein is CASRGEGVHNEQFF. As DNA, the CDR3 is TGTGCCAGCAGGGGGGAGGGAGTACACAATGAGCAGTTCTTC.

This rearrangement joins TRBV25-1 to TRBJ2-3; 11 nucleotides agree with TRBD1. The CDR3 covers 17 residues. J was trimmed by 1 base and V by 8 bases; bases with no gene match: 11. Germline values: CDR1 MGHDK, CDR2 SYGVNS. CDR3 in DNA: TGTGCCAGCTACGGGACAGGGGGTTTTGGTGGCACAGATACGCAGTATTTT. Its translation: CASYGTGGFGGTDTQYF.

The rearrangement links TRBV3-1 (or the pseudogene TRBV3-2) to TRBJ2-2; maybe TRBD1 (5 bases). The CDR3 is made up of 12 amino acids. Germline-derived CDR1 and CDR2 are LGHDT and YNNKEL (reference sequence). V dropped 3 bases and J dropped 8 bases, with 7 bases sitting between them. In DNA, the CDR3 is TGTGCCAGCAGCCAGAACAGGGGGGAGCTGTTTTTT. Encoded protein: CASSQNRGELFF.

The chain employs TRBV5-1 and TRBJ1-4; 10 positions agree with TRBD1. Looked up from germline, CDR1 is SGHRS and CDR2 is YFSETQ. CDR3 size: 16 residues. The V segment lost 4 bases and the J segment 5 bases; nucleotides outside the gene matches: 8. The CDR3 nucleotides are TGCGCCAGCAGCCTTACGCCGGGACAGGGGAATGAAAAACTGTTTTTT. Translation gives CASSLTPGQGNEKLFF.

This sequence joins TRBV25-1 and TRBJ1-1; D perhaps matches TRBD1 (5 bases). Germline lookup yields CDR1 MGHDK and CDR2 SYGVNS. V was clipped by 6 bases and J by 3 bases, with 8 bases between them. This CDR3 contains 12 residues. As DNA, the CDR3 is TGTGCCAGCAGGCCGGGGGACACTGAAGCTTTCTTT. It is translated as CASRPGDTEAFF.

The count of this clone is one. The chain uses TRBV7-2 and TRBJ1-1; a weak D match, TRBD1 (5 bases). The CDR3 has 14 residues. Per germline, CDR1 SGHTA and CDR2 FQGNSA. Trimming removed 1 base at V and 10 bases at J, with 16 bases between. CDR3 amino acids: CASSLVLAGGVAFF. CDR3 in DNA: TGTGCCAGCAGCTTAGTACTGGCAGGAGGGGTAGCTTTCTTT.

This sequence joins TRBV28 and TRBJ1-5; unclear D gene. Germline values: CDR1 MDHEN, CDR2 SYDVKM. Trimming removed 6 bases from V and 1 base from J, with 10 bases in between. The CDR3 contains 14 residues. This CDR3 is CASRFLESNQPQHF. Here the CDR3 DNA reads TGTGCCAGCAGGTTCCTAGAGAGCAATCAGCCCCAGCATTTT.

The chain links TRBV20-1 to TRBJ2-5; possibly TRBD1 for D (5 bases). Germline CDR1 is DFQATT and CDR2 is SNEGSKA (reference sequence). This CDR3 spans 10 amino acids. Trimming stripped 4 bases from V and 7 bases from J, with 7 bases between. CDR3 sequence reads: CSATQGTQYF. The CDR3 DNA follows: TGCAGTGCTACGCAGGGGACCCAGTACTTC.

V gene TRBV19 combines with J gene TRBJ2-6; a possible D gene is TRBD1 (6 bases). The CDR3 runs 14 residues. Germline lookup yields CDR1 LNHDA and CDR2 SQIVND (reference sequence). Trimming took off 6 bases at V and 4 bases at J, with 10 bases between the two ends. The CDR3 DNA is TGTGCCAGTAGCAGGGGAGCCGGGGCCAACGTCCTGACTTTC. It specifies CASSRGAGANVLTF.

The gene calls are TRBV28 and TRBJ2-1; 9 bases agree with TRBD2. This CDR3 contains 15 residues. The germline V gene encodes CDR1 MDHEN and CDR2 SYDVKM. V was clipped by 5 bases and J by 10 bases; unmatched bases: 12. The CDR3 nucleotides read TGTGCCAGCAGTGAATCCGGGACTAGCCTCAACGAGCAGTTCTTC. The encoded protein is CASSESGTSLNEQFF.

J is TRBJ2-1 and V is TRBV19, with TRBD2 matching 7 bases. This CDR3 region has 15 residues. Germline CDR1 reads LNHDA; CDR2 reads SQIVND (reference sequence). V lost 4 bases and J lost 0; bases outside the gene matches: 3. This CDR3 reads CASSSGRGSYNEQFF. DNA of the CDR3: TGTGCCAGTAGTAGCGGGAGAGGCTCCTACAATGAGCAGTTCTTC.

The V call is TRBV28, the J call TRBJ2-5, with 7 bases identical to TRBD1. Germline V gives CDR1 MDHEN, CDR2 SYDVKM. The CDR3 spans 17 residues. The J segment lost 0 bases and the V segment lost 2 bases, leaving 9 bases of the junction unmatched. CDR3 coding DNA: TGTGCCAGCAGTTTAATCGCTCCGGGGACAGACCAAGAGACCCAGTACTTC. Translated: CASSLIAPGTDQETQYF.